One sample yielded the 26 T cell receptor beta chains listed below, sequenced in a study of TIL therapy for anti-PD-1-resistant metastatic lung cancer. Sequencing used immunoSEQ v3. Sequencing used immunoSEQ multiplex PCR; TCRdb keeps in-frame clones, though not all of them. Here the sample spans around 59,000 clones, roughly two thirds being singletons. Described time point: pre-treatment sample, taken before nivolumab and TIL therapy. The starting material was blood, obtained at baseline. These TCRs come from a person aged 25 to 85 with non-small cell lung cancer.

The gene calls are TRBV5-6 and TRBJ1-2; possible D gene TRBD1, 5 bases. The length of the CDR3 is 14 residues. Between the trimmed V and J ends, which lost 9 bases and 4 bases, there was a span of 19 bases. CDR1 and CDR2 from the germline V gene are SGHDT and YYEEEE. CDR3 sequence reads: CATKRGFDAYGYTF. The CDR3 DNA reads as TGTGCCACCAAACGGGGGTTCGATGCCTATGGCTACACCTTC.

This rearrangement joins TRBV5-1 to TRBJ1-5; possibly TRBD1 for D (6 bases). Germline CDR1 is SGHRS and CDR2 is YFSETQ. There are 15 residues in the CDR3. V dropped 1 base and J dropped 4 bases, with 12 bases sitting between them. CDR3 residues: CASSLWGDKNQPQHF. DNA for the CDR3: TGCGCCAGCAGCTTGTGGGGGGACAAAAATCAGCCCCAGCATTTT.

The J gene is TRBJ1-5, the V gene TRBV9; D might be TRBD1 (5 bases). The germline V gene encodes CDR1 SGDLS and CDR2 YYNGEE. The CDR3 extends over 16 amino acids. The ends were cut back, 0 bases at V and 4 bases at J, with 14 bases in the middle. The DNA for the CDR3 is TGTGCCAGCAGCGTAGGGTCCCGCAGGGATAATCAGCCCCAGCATTTT. This sequence encodes CASSVGSRRDNQPQHF.

V and J are TRBV28 and TRBJ1-2, with D perhaps TRBD1 (5 bases). CDR3 length equals 16 residues. Looked up from germline, CDR1 is MDHEN and CDR2 is SYDVKM. The V gene lost 4 bases and the J gene lost 0 bases, with 15 bases spanning the gap. The CDR3 DNA is TGTGCCAGCAGTTATGAGGGCGGCAGGGCTAACTATGGCTACACCTTC. Translating it yields CASSYEGGRANYGYTF.

The chain has TRBV6-1 and TRBJ2-3; D unresolved. Trimming shortened V by 5 bases and J by 6 bases, and 18 bases separated the two germline ends. Germline CDR1 is MNHNS and CDR2 is SASEGT. The CDR3 consists of 15 residues. The CDR3 protein is CASSNQRRTADTQYF. CDR3 in DNA: TGTGCCAGCAGTAACCAACGTCGGACCGCCGATACGCAGTATTTT.

This chain connects TRBV19 to TRBJ2-5, with 8 nucleotides matching TRBD2. Germline values: CDR1 LNHDA, CDR2 SQIVND (reference sequence). CDR3 length equals 15 residues. Trimming cost V 5 bases and J 2 bases; bases outside gene matches: 7. CDR3 nucleotide sequence: TGTGCCAGTAGTGTAGGAGCGGGGGCACAAGAGACCCAGTACTTC. This gives the protein CASSVGAGAQETQYF.

The sample holds one count of this clone. The rearrangement uses TRBV5-8 and TRBJ2-3; tentative D call: TRBD2 (6 bases). Germline CDR1 SGHTS, CDR2 YDEGEE. V dropped 9 bases and J dropped 1 base, with 15 bases sitting between them. This CDR3 comprises 14 residues. The DNA of the CDR3 is TGTGCCACCATATGGTGGGGGGGCACAGATACGCAGTATTTT. It is translated as CATIWWGGTDTQYF. Variable domain in full (rest from reference TRBV5-8 and TRBJ2-3): EAGVTQSPTHLIKTRGQQATLRCSPISGHTSVYWYQQALGLGLQFLLWYDEGEERNRGNFPPRFSGRQFPNYSSELNVNALELEDSALYLCATIWWGGTDTQYFGPGTRLTVL.

The chain has TRBV5-1 and TRBJ1-1; maybe TRBD1 (5 bases). V was trimmed by 7 bases and J by 0 bases, leaving 13 bases between them. The CDR3 is 14 amino acids. In germline, CDR1 is SGHRS, CDR2 YFSETQ. The CDR3 region has the DNA TGCGCCAGCTCGGACCAGGGTTTGAACACTGAAGCTTTCTTT. Translating gives CASSDQGLNTEAFF.

This sequence joins TRBV11-2 and TRBJ2-5; no clear D gene. Germline CDR1 SGHAT, CDR2 FQNNGV. CDR3 length: 14 residues. Deletions cut 1 base from V and 5 bases from J, with 11 bases between. The CDR3 sequence: CASSLGPSGETQYF. DNA of the CDR3: TGTGCCAGCAGCTTAGGTCCCTCCGGGGAGACCCAGTACTTC.

The chain links TRBV11-2 to TRBJ1-3, with TRBD1 as a possible D gene (6 bases). This CDR3 is 15 amino acids long. V shed 3 bases and J shed 4 bases, with 13 bases lying between them. Germline assignment: CDR1 SGHAT and CDR2 FQNNGV. Here the CDR3 DNA reads TGTGCCAGCAGCTTGAGCGGGGGGCGGGGAAACACCATATATTTT. It yields the protein CASSLSGGRGNTIYF.

The chain links TRBV5-1 to TRBJ2-5; maybe TRBD1 (5 bases). The CDR3 runs 15 residues. The germline V gene encodes CDR1 SGHRS and CDR2 YFSETQ. V dropped 0 bases and J dropped 5 bases, with 14 bases sitting between them. For the CDR3, the DNA is TGCGCCAGCAGCTTGGATGGCAGGAAGGGGGAGACCCAGTACTTC. Its translation: CASSLDGRKGETQYF.

The chain is built from TRBV5-6 and TRBJ2-5; TRBD1 aligns across 7 bases. V lost 4 bases, J lost 4 bases, and 7 bases stayed unmatched. The CDR3 contains 14 residues. Germline loops: CDR1 SGHDT, CDR2 YYEEEE. CDR3 in DNA: TGTGCCAGCAGCGTCGACAGGGTTGCAGAGACCCAGTACTTC. Encoded protein: CASSVDRVAETQYF.

The chain is built from TRBV5-1 and TRBJ2-7; TRBD2 agrees at 7 bases. This CDR3 region has 15 residues. V was pared by 4 bases and J by 2 bases, with 9 bases of the junction left unmatched. CDR1 SGHRS and CDR2 YFSETQ come from the germline V gene. CDR3 bases: TGCGCCAGCAGCCCTTGGGAGCGGGGCCCCTACGAGCAGTACTTC. Amino acids: CASSPWERGPYEQYF.

The chain combines TRBV21-1 with TRBJ1-2; the table names TRBD1, a call not compared with the DNA. TRBV21-1 is designated a pseudogene. The CDR3 extends over 13 amino acids. CDR3 bases: TGTGCCAGCAGCTACAGGGATAGCTATGGCTACACCTTC. Amino acids: CASSYRDSYGYTF.

The V gene is TRBV19, the J gene TRBJ1-1; the match to TRBD1 covers 12 bases. This CDR3 contains 17 residues. Germline CDR1 and CDR2: LNHDA and SQIVND (reference sequence). V dropped 5 bases and J dropped 4; count of bases not matched to a gene: 11. In DNA form, the CDR3 reads TGTGCCAGTAGTGCCCGGGACAGGGGGCTTCTGGGCACTGAAGCTTTCTTT. Translating it yields CASSARDRGLLGTEAFF.

This rearrangement joins TRBV28 to TRBJ1-5; TRBD1 is a possible D gene (5 bases). Germline CDR1 is MDHEN and CDR2 is SYDVKM. CDR3 length equals 16 residues. Trimming removed 5 bases at V and 3 bases at J, with 17 bases between. The CDR3 DNA follows: TGTGCCAGCAGTGTACTCCGGGACGGCTTCAATCAGCCCCAGCATTTT. It specifies CASSVLRDGFNQPQHF.

This clone was found a few times. The chain uses TRBV7-2 and TRBJ1-5, with D hard to call. The CDR3 spans 13 residues. Per the germline V gene, CDR1 is SGHTA and CDR2 is FQGNSA. Trimming stripped 7 bases from V and 9 bases from J, with 16 bases between. CDR3 coding DNA: TGTGCCAGCACCATAAACCCGGACGCGCCCCAGCATTTT. Its translation is CASTINPDAPQHF.

V usage is TRBV29-1 and J usage is TRBJ2-5; 9 bases are a match to TRBD1. V was clipped by 4 bases and J by 3 bases; unmatched bases: 3. This CDR3 is built from 13 residues. Germline V gene lookup returns CDR1 SQVTM and CDR2 ANQGSEA. Here the CDR3 reads CSVARDREETQYF. The CDR3 DNA follows: TGCAGCGTTGCCCGGGACAGGGAAGAGACCCAGTACTTC.

This clone has more than one count but fewer than ten. J is TRBJ2-1 and V is TRBV19; no clear D gene. Germline V gene sequence: CDR1 LNHDA, CDR2 SQIVND (reference sequence). Trimming pared 4 bases from V and 3 bases from J, leaving 10 bases between. CDR3 length: 14 amino acids. The CDR3 DNA reads TGTGCCAGTAGTACCCCTCTGATCTACAATGAGCAGTTCTTC. Protein product: CASSTPLIYNEQFF.

The chain combines TRBV11-1 with TRBJ2-3; no definite D call. This CDR3 contains 13 residues. With 5 bases removed from V and 5 bases from J, the gap between germline ends came to 11 bases. Germline V lookup: CDR1 SGHAT, CDR2 FQDESV (reference sequence). CDR3: CASSPALGDTQYF. DNA of the CDR3: TGTGCCAGCAGCCCCGCACTCGGAGATACGCAGTATTTT.

This chain joins TRBV18 and TRBJ2-3, with 10 bases aligning to TRBD2. V was clipped by 1 base and J by 4 bases; unmatched bases: 5. Germline values: CDR1 KGHSH, CDR2 LQKENI. This CDR3 spans 16 amino acids. CDR3 amino acids: CASSPQASGSSDTQYF. CDR3 in DNA: TGTGCCAGCTCACCACAGGCTAGCGGGAGCTCAGATACGCAGTATTTT.

Judged by abundance, this clone is medium-sized. The gene calls are TRBV5-6 and TRBJ2-7, with a weak D call TRBD1 (5 bases). V lost 3 bases and J 2 bases, leaving 9 bases between the germline ends. This CDR3 has 13 residues. CDR1 SGHDT and CDR2 YYEEEE come from the germline V gene. The CDR3: CASSSGSAYEQYF. CDR3 nucleotide sequence: TGTGCCAGCAGCTCAGGGTCGGCCTACGAGCAGTACTTC.

J is TRBJ2-2 and V is TRBV30, with D maybe TRBD2 (6 bases). V was clipped by 5 bases and J by 6 bases, with 13 bases between them. CDR1 is GTSNPN, CDR2 SVGIG, per germline (reference sequence). The CDR3 loop spans 13 amino acids. DNA for the CDR3: TGTGCCTGGGATGACACGGGGGCCGGGGAGCTGTTTTTT. It codes for CAWDDTGAGELFF.

V and J are TRBV5-1 and TRBJ1-5; 7 bases are a match to TRBD1. After removal of 1 base from V and 7 bases from J, the junction contained 8 bases not matched to a gene. Germline V gene data show CDR1 as SGHRS and CDR2 as YFSETQ. The CDR3 totals 15 residues. The CDR3 sequence: CASSLQGGLGQPQHF. The CDR3 region has the DNA TGCGCCAGCAGCTTGCAAGGGGGCCTCGGGCAGCCCCAGCATTTT.

This sequence joins TRBV18 and TRBJ2-7, with 11 bases fitting TRBD2. V shed 6 bases and J 4 bases; nucleotides not matched to a gene: 8. The CDR3 sequence is 15 residues long. Looked up from germline, CDR1 is KGHSH and CDR2 is LQKENI. This CDR3 reads CASSYLAGGEYEQYF. CDR3 nucleotide sequence: TGTGCCAGCTCGTACCTAGCGGGGGGAGAGTACGAGCAGTACTTC.

The chain carries TRBV27 and TRBJ2-1; D may match TRBD1 or TRBD2 (5 bases each). V lost 2 bases and J lost 4, with 12 bases in between. The CDR3 runs to 15 residues. From germline, CDR1 is MNHEY and CDR2 SMNVEV (reference sequence). The CDR3 DNA sequence: TGTGCCAGCAGTTTAAAGGGGAGTAGGTACAATGAGCAGTTCTTC. Amino acids: CASSLKGSRYNEQFF.